This note documents a single T cell receptor (beta chain) sequence. This clone's antigen is unknown. Within one base of it there is no much larger clone, and no base qualities were kept. Reading the germline V gene gives CDR1 MRHNA and CDR2 SNTAGT. The CDR3, from cysteine to phenylalanine, totals 15 residues. Just the 45-base CDR3 DNA is kept, in frame starting at base 1. Unmatched junction bases come to 11, with V trimmed by 5 bases and J by 9 bases. These data originate in a study of T-cell reconstitution after alpha-beta-depleted transplantation in children (dated by TCRdb to between 2015 and 2016). With respect to the entire study: Using TCR repertoire profiling, the study quantitatively followed how T-cell immune reconstitution unfolded in children after TCRalphabeta/CD19-depleted allogeneic hematopoietic cell transplantation.

Library method: PCR. Reads for this sample came from an Illumina HiSeq 2500. To normalize quantification of the TCRbeta repertoire, the TCR libraries were built with molecular barcoding that relied on unique molecular identifiers. TCRdb trimmed public reads at Q25 via fastp, called clones via MiXCR and kept in-frame beta chains. Each CDR3 protein appears once, grouped with its most common genes and DNA. The table for this sample lists about 540,000 distinct CDR3 sequences; about a sixth of them were counted only once. 3% to 3.5% of the sample belongs to the ten largest clones. The clonotype was recovered from a human donor who donated a stem cell graft to a child with acute lymphoblastic leukemia. The sequence joins TRBV6-4 to TRBJ2-1, with 9 bases in between that match TRBD2. The sequencing used PBMCs from the stem cell graft donor, collected from the stem cell graft. Here the CDR3 is given as CASSTLAGRRGEQFF. Here is the DNA: TGTGCCAGCAGTACCCTAGCGGGGAGAAGGGGTGAGCAGTTCTTC.